Shown below are 17 T cell receptor beta chains from a single sample sequenced in a study of shared clonotypes between healthy human individuals. TCRdb's copy holds only in-frame clones and misses some; the assay was immunoSEQ multiplex PCR. Of 2 million to 2.5 million clones listed, just under 95% are singletons. The sample consisted of naive CD4+ T cells from PBMCs. The sample's subset: CD45RA+ positively selected. Receptors were obtained from a man younger than 35 in good health. Some clones in this sample may be carry-over from other donors' samples.

J is TRBJ2-3 and V is TRBV7-3; D may be TRBD1 (6 bases). CDR1 and CDR2 (germline): SGHTA, FQGTGA. The CDR3 covers 16 residues. V was trimmed by 0 bases and J by 6 bases, leaving 16 bases between them. The CDR3 coding sequence is TGTGCCAGCAGCTTAACGGGGGCGGCCCAAGGGGATACGCAGTATTTT. Translated, it gives CASSLTGAAQGDTQYF. Combining the CDR3 with reference TRBV7-3 and TRBJ2-3 gives the whole variable domain GAGVSQTPSNKVTEKGKYVELRCDPISGHTALYWYRQSLGQGPEFLIYFQGTGAADDSGLPNDRFFAVRPEGSVSTLKIQRTERGDSAVYLCASSLTGAAQGDTQYFGPGTRLTVL.

The V and J genes are TRBV5-5 and TRBJ2-7; D is unresolved. The germline gives CDR1 SGHKS, CDR2 YYEKEE (reference sequence). The CDR3 covers 12 residues. Trimming removed 4 bases at V and 3 bases at J, with 8 bases between. The CDR3 DNA reads as TGTGCCAGCAGCCCCGACCTCTACGAGCAGTACTTC. Protein: CASSPDLYEQYF.

The CDR3 is CASSQGTWNTGELFF. DNA of the CDR3: TGTGCCAGCAGCCAAGGGACGTGGAACACCGGGGAGCTGTTTTTT. This chain links TRBV13 with TRBJ2-2; tentatively, D is TRBD1 or TRBD2 (5 bases each). The CDR3 runs 15 residues. The V gene's germline CDR1 is PRHDT and CDR2 FYEKMQ (reference sequence). V was shortened by 5 bases and J by 1 base, with 11 bases between the two germline ends.

The table lists this clone with a count of one. The J gene is TRBJ1-1, the V gene TRBV29-1; D is uncertain. V dropped 7 bases and J dropped 0 bases, with 12 bases sitting between them. Germline CDR1 and CDR2: SQVTM and ANQGSEA. The CDR3 is 13 residues long. The CDR3 spells CSAQTLLNTEAFF. Here the CDR3 DNA reads TGCAGCGCTCAGACACTTTTGAACACTGAAGCTTTCTTT.

J is TRBJ1-2 and V is TRBV5-6, with D unclear. This CDR3 comprises 13 residues. V was pared by 1 base and J by 0 bases, with 4 bases between. The germline V gene has CDR1 SGHDT and CDR2 YYEEEE. The CDR3 DNA reads TGTGCCAGCAGCTTGACAGCTAACTATGGCTACACCTTC. Translated, it gives CASSLTANYGYTF.

This chain links TRBV5-4 with TRBJ2-7; TRBD2 is a possible D gene (7 bases). With 0 bases removed from V and 0 bases from J, the gap between germline ends came to 13 bases. This CDR3 is built from 16 residues. Germline CDR1 and CDR2: SGHNT and YYREEE (reference sequence). The CDR3 is CASSLAGGGSSYEQYF. The CDR3 bases are TGTGCCAGCAGCTTGGCCGGCGGGGGCAGCTCCTACGAGCAGTACTTC.

This clone was counted a single time. V and J are TRBV29-1 and TRBJ1-1, with D unresolved. The V gene's germline CDR1 is SQVTM and CDR2 ANQGSEA. The CDR3 has 12 residues. V was cut by 4 bases and J by 5 bases, with 11 bases left in between. The CDR3 DNA reads TGCAGCGTTGTGGCCGGAGATACTGAAGCTTTCTTT. Protein product: CSVVAGDTEAFF. Using reference TRBV29-1 and TRBJ1-1 for the parts outside the CDR3, the full variable domain is SAVISQKPSRDICQRGTSLTIQCQVDSQVTMMFWYRQQPGQSLTLIATANQGSEATYESGFVIDKFPISRPNLTFSTLTVSNMSPEDSSIYLCSVVAGDTEAFFGQGTRLTVV.

The V call is TRBV2, the J call TRBJ2-5; TRBD2 matches 9 bases. The CDR3 is 16 amino acids. J was trimmed by 2 bases and V by 4 bases; bases with no gene match: 8. Germline values: CDR1 SNHLY, CDR2 FYNNEI. The CDR3, as DNA: TGTGCCAGCAGTGCCGGGAGCGGGAGGACTCAAGAGACCCAGTACTTC. Translating it yields CASSAGSGRTQETQYF.

J is TRBJ2-3 and V is TRBV11-2, with D hard to call. Germline values: CDR1 SGHAT, CDR2 FQNNGV. This CDR3 has 16 residues. V lost 5 bases and J 4 bases, leaving 19 bases between the germline ends. The CDR3 loop is CASSQTRIQPPDTQYF. CDR3 coding DNA: TGTGCCAGCAGCCAAACCCGAATTCAACCCCCAGATACGCAGTATTTT.

The chain employs TRBV5-5 and TRBJ2-7; TRBD2 agrees at 9 bases. This CDR3 region has 15 residues. Germline values: CDR1 SGHKS, CDR2 YYEKEE (reference sequence). The J segment lost 2 bases and the V segment lost 4 bases, leaving 7 bases of the junction unmatched. Here the CDR3 DNA reads TGTGCCAGCAGCAACTCGACTAGCGGACCCTACGAGCAGTACTTC. This codes for CASSNSTSGPYEQYF.

This clone occurred once. The rearrangement links TRBV7-9 to TRBJ1-3; tentatively, D is TRBD1 (5 bases). The CDR3 runs to 15 residues. Trimming cost V 6 bases and J 1 base, with 13 bases left between them. Germline CDR1 SEHNR, CDR2 FQNEAQ (reference sequence). This CDR3 reads CASSRTQGSGNTIYF. The DNA of the CDR3 is TGTGCCAGCAGTAGAACCCAGGGATCTGGAAACACCATATATTTT.

Remarks on this clone: An end of the junction does not agree with germline; a read error may underlie this. The CDR3 sequence: CASSQDWAGNAGELFF. As DNA, the CDR3 is TGTGCCAGCAGCCAAGATTGGGCCGGGAACGCCGGGGAGCTGTTTTTT. This chain connects TRBV4-2 to TRBJ2-2; tentatively, D is TRBD2 (5 bases). Germline CDR1 and CDR2: LGHNA and YNFKEQ. This CDR3 spans 16 amino acids.

This sequence joins TRBV7-9 and TRBJ2-7; D unclear. The CDR3 is 14 amino acids. V was trimmed by 0 bases and J by 2 bases, leaving 8 bases between them. CDR1 and CDR2 from the germline V gene are SEHNR and FQNEAQ (reference sequence). The CDR3, as DNA: TGTGCCAGCAGCTTAGCTATCCCGCCCTACGAGCAGTACTTC. Its protein is CASSLAIPPYEQYF.

The rearrangement joins TRBV7-3 to TRBJ1-1; D remains unclear. The germline gives CDR1 SGHTA, CDR2 FQGTGA. The CDR3 is made up of 15 amino acids. The V end was cut by 3 bases, the J end by 0 bases, with 11 bases between. The CDR3 here is CASSFVPYMNTEAFF. The CDR3 DNA reads TGTGCCAGCAGCTTCGTCCCATACATGAACACTGAAGCTTTCTTT.

This chain connects TRBV29-1 to TRBJ1-1; TRBD1 matches at 8 bases. The CDR3 runs to 13 residues. Germline trimming cut 5 bases from V and 1 base from J; bases unmatched to any gene: 3. The V gene's germline CDR1 is SQVTM and CDR2 ANQGSEA. The CDR3 loop is CSVRGTGNTEAFF. CDR3 sequence (DNA): TGCAGCGTTCGAGGGACAGGGAACACTGAAGCTTTCTTT. The full variable domain, completed using reference TRBV29-1 and TRBJ1-1, is SAVISQKPSRDICQRGTSLTIQCQVDSQVTMMFWYRQQPGQSLTLIATANQGSEATYESGFVIDKFPISRPNLTFSTLTVSNMSPEDSSIYLCSVRGTGNTEAFFGQGTRLTVV.

This clone was seen only a few times. The chain carries TRBV7-9 and TRBJ1-5; unclear D gene. V was clipped by 3 bases and J by 9 bases, with 12 bases between them. Per the germline V gene, CDR1 is SEHNR and CDR2 is FQNEAQ (reference sequence). The CDR3 totals 13 residues. This chain's CDR3 is CASSFDGPSPQHF. The CDR3 bases are TGTGCCAGCAGCTTCGACGGCCCTTCGCCCCAGCATTTT.

This chain connects TRBV7-9 to TRBJ2-1; a possible D gene is TRBD2 (6 bases). This CDR3 has 17 amino acids. V dropped 4 bases and J dropped 5 bases, with 21 bases sitting between them. Germline V gene lookup returns CDR1 SEHNR and CDR2 FQNEAQ (reference sequence). The CDR3 nucleotides read TGTGCCAGCAGCTCCCCCGCTAGCGTCCGATATAACAATGAGCAGTTCTTC. Translation: CASSSPASVRYNNEQFF.